Shown below are 4 T cell receptor beta chains from a single sample sequenced in a study of T cells expressing NK-cell markers. TCRdb derives one entry per CDR3 protein from the 5' RACE reads, leaving out DNA. The sample's table shows 300,000 to 450,000 distinct CDR3 sequences. The sequencing sample was made of blood T cells: a sorted CD56 or NKG2C T cell subset, CD4+ or CD8+ T cells, or bulk PBMC T cells (not recorded which). These receptor sequences come from a man aged 18 to 69 in good health.

The chain carries TRBV11-2 and TRBJ2-3; the D gene TCRdb calls, TRBD1, cannot be checked with no DNA. The length of the CDR3 is 14 residues. Germline CDR1 reads SGHAT; CDR2 reads FQNNGV. The CDR3 sequence is CASSRSQGTDTQYF.

The V call is TRBV7-9, the J call TRBJ2-1. The CDR3 has 14 amino acids. Germline V gene sequence: CDR1 SEHNR, CDR2 FQNEAQ (reference sequence). CDR3: CASNLDSYSNEQFF.

The chain joins TRBV20-1 to TRBJ1-6; TCRdb's D call of TRBD1 is untestable without DNA. The length of the CDR3 is 15 residues. Germline V gene sequence: CDR1 DFQATT, CDR2 SNEGSKA (reference sequence). Here the CDR3 reads CSANPQGQGNSPLHF.

The chain joins TRBV18 to TRBJ1-6. This CDR3 has 21 amino acids. The germline gives CDR1 KGHSH, CDR2 LQKENI. CDR3 sequence: CASSAYPLGRSLSSYNSPLHF.